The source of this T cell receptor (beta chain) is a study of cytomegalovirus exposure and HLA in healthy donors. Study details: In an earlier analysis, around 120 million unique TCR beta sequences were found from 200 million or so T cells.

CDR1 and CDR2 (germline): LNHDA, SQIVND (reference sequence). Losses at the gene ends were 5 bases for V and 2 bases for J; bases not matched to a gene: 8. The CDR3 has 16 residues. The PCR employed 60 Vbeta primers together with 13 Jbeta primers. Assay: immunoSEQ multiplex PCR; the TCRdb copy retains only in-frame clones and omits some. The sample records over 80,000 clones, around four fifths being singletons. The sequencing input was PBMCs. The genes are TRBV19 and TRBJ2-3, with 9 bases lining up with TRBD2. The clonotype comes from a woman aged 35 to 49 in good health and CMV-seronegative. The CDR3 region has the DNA TGTGCCAGTAGTTTGACTAGCGGAATCTTCACAGATACGCAGTATTTT. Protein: CASSLTSGIFTDTQYF.